This entry concerns a single T cell receptor beta chain. The junction departs from germline at one end; a sequencing error may be responsible. Each donor was a Caucasian adult residing in Nashville, Tennessee. This CDR3 comprises 13 residues. Germline V gene lookup returns CDR1 SNHLY and CDR2 FYNNEI. This sample is drawn from a study of shared clonotypes between healthy human individuals. Repertoires were generated with immunoSEQ multiplex PCR, while TCRdb's copy carries only in-frame clones and drops some. The sample has approximately 640,000 clones, about three quarters seen once; the top ten hold 1.8%.

Material for sequencing was memory CD4+ T cells sorted from blood. Noted subset: CD45RA-negative fraction. The genes are TRBV2 and TRBJ2-7, with 7 bases lining up with TRBD1. The sequence was obtained from a woman aged 25 to 39 in good health. CDR3 nucleotides: TGTGCCGGCAGGGGGTTAATCCGGAGCGAGCAGTACTTC. This encodes CAGRGLIRSEQYF.